This section outlines one T cell receptor (beta chain) sequence together with its context. Seattle patients were enrolled while actively infected and followed longitudinally. Authors' analysis steps: It was from reference gene primer amplification that nucleated cell counts were estimated. Repertoires were generated with immunoSEQ multiplex PCR, while TCRdb's copy carries only in-frame clones and drops some. That table gives V, J and clone size, and the DNA gave D and trimming. The sample consists of just over 250,000 clones, around 92% of them appearing once. The entry originates in a study of blood T cell repertoires in COVID-19. About the research overall: Collection of acute and convalescent COVID-19 samples took place in the United States, Italy and Spain. PBMCs, B-cell-depleted T cells, or T cells provided the cDNA or gDNA that made up the material.

Trimming at V came to 5 bases and at J to 3 bases, leaving 7 bases not matched to a gene. CDR1 and CDR2 (germline): LNHDA, SQIVND (reference sequence). The CDR3 length is 15 residues. This sequence joins TRBV19 and TRBJ2-7; 10 nucleotides align to TRBD2. This clonotype was sampled from a person under 35 with COVID-19, enrolled during active disease. The sample comprised peripheral blood. CDR3: CASSAAGTSDYEQYF. CDR3 nucleotide sequence: TGTGCCAGTAGTGCCGCCGGGACTAGCGACTACGAGCAGTACTTC.